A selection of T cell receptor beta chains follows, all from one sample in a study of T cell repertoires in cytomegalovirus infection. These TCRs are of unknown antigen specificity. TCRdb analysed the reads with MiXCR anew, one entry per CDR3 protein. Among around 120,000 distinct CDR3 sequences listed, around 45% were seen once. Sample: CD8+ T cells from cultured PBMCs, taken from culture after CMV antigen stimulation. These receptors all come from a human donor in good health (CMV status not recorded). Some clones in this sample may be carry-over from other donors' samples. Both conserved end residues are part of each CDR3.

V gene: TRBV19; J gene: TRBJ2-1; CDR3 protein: CASSAGGPYNEQFF
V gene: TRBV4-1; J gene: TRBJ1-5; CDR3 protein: CASSQEPGRDNQPQHF
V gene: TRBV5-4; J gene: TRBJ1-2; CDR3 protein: CASSSSGGWVYGYTF
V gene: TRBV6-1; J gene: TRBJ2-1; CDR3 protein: CASTPGGLVNEQFF
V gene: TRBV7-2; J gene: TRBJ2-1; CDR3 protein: CASSFTGDLYNEQFF
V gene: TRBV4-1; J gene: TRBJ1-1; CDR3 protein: CASSQDSGRYTEAFF
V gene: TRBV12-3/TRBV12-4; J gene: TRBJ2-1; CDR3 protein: CASSSFYNEQFF
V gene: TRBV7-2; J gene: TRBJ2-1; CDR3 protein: CASSFAPGAVGNEQFF
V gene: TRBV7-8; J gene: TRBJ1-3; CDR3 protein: CATAPAPGSGNTIYF
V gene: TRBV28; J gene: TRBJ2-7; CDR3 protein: CASRTGTGGFEQYF
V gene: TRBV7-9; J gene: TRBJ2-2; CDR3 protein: CASTDTYSTGELFF
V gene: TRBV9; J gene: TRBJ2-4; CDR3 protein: CASSPRSGTGSKNIQYF
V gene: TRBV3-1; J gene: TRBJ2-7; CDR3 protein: CASSQDDRDPYEQYF
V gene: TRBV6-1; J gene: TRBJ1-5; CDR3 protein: CASSETGGAGNQPQHF
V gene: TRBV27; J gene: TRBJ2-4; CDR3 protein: CASRGAKNIQYF
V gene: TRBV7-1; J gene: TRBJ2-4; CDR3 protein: CASSTDGGAGAKNIQYF
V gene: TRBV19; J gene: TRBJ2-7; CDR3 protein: CASSPLQRSLRGEQYF
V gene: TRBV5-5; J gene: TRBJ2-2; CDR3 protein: CASSLGGGASTGELFF
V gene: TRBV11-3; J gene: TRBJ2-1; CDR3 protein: CASSLEAGDNEQFF
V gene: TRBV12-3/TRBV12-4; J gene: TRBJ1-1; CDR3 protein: CASSLEARLGGNTEAFF
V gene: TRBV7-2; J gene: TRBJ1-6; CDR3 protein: CASSLKSGTGGLSYNSPLHF
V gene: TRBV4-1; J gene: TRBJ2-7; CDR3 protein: CASSQDSASYEQYF
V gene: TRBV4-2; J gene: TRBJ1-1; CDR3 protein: CASSQTPTVMNTEAFF
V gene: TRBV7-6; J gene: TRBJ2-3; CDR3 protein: CASSGGGGADTQYF
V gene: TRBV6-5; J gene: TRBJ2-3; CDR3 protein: CASSYSPEWTDTQYF
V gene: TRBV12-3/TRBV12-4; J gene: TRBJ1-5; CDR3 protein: CASSLTGQRNQPQHF
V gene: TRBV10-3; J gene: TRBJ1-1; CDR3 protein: CATNSPGSTEAFF
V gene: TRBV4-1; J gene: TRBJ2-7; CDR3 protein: CASSQIPGGSYEQYF
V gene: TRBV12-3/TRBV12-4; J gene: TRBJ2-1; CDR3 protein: CASSGDRGSFNEQFF
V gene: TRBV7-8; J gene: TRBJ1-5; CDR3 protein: CASSPGMNQPQHF
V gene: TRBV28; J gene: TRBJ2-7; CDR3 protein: CASRRDRGPYEQYF
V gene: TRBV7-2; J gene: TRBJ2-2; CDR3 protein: CASSFSWGASTGTAGELFF
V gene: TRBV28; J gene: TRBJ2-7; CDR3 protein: CASSPGGMQNEQYF
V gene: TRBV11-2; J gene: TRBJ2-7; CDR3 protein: CASSSGRQSDEQYF
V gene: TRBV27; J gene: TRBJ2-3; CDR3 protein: CASSLSGNPYSVQPLLDTQYF
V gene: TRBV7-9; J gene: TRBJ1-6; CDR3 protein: CASSRDSNSPLHF
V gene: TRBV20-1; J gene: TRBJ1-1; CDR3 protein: CSARDGMNTEAFF
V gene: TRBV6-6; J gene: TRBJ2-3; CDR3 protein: CASSYFLAASTDTQYF
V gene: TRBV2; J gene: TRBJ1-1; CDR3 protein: CASRPGQTRAEAFF
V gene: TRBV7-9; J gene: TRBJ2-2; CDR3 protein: CASSFTGGGPGELFF
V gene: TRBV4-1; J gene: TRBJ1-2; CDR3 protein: CASSQDLGSTYGYTF
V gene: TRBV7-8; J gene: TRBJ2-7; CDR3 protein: CASMGLAGLYEQYF
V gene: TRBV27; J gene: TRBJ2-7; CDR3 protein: CASGQQSYEQYF
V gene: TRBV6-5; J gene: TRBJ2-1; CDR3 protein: CASSYTSTNEQFF
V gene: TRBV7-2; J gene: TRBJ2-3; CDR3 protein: CASSYHPGASPDTQYF
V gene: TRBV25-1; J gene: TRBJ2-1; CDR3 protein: CASSELGQNTYNEQFF
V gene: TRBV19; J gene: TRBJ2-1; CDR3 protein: CASSIAVGSEQFF
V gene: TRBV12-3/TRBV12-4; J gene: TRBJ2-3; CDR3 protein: CASRRTGLSTDTQYF
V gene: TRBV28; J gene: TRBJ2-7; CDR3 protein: CASVVTGGYEQYF
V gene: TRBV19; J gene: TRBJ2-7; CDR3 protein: CASSMGTGSAYEQYF
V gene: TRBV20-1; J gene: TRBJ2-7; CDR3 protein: CSARDSSYEQYF
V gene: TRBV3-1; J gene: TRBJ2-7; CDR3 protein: CASSQDQSLESSYEQYF
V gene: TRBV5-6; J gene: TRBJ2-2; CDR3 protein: CASNMRLAGLNGELFF
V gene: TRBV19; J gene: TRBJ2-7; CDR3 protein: CASSASGGFYEQYF